This TCR beta chain emerged from a study of identical twins. The CDR3 length is 13 residues. Deletions cut 6 bases from V and 5 bases from J, with 17 bases between. Looked up from germline, CDR1 is SQVTM and CDR2 is ANQGSEA. Template switching supplied a universal primer site; unique molecular identifiers were carried on the cDNA. TCRdb ran MiXCR on the 5' RACE reads and lists one entry per CDR3 protein. This sample has a few hundred thousand distinct CDR3 sequences, with roughly 8% found just once. These data also formed part of another study, on yellow fever vaccine responses in identical twins.

The rearrangement joins TRBV29-1 to TRBJ2-7, with a weak D call TRBD1 (5 bases). The sequenced material came from CD8+ T cells sorted from blood. The receptor's source is a woman aged 18-30 years in good health. CDR3 residues: CSVDPELGDEQYF. The CDR3 DNA sequence: TGCAGCGTCGATCCAGAGCTAGGGGACGAGCAGTACTTC.